One sample yielded the 9 T cell receptor beta chains listed below, sequenced in a study of blood T cells in healthy people across ages. Primers used in a second PCR of about 6 to 11 cycles were a sample-barcoded 5' primer and a J-beta primer mix. A single record per CDR3 protein comes from TCRdb applying MiXCR to the 5' RACE reads. Counted here are 1.5 million to 2 million distinct CDR3 sequences, roughly 28% occurring once; the ten biggest clones make up more than 6%. The specimen sequenced was blood. The receptors come from a woman aged 25 to 39 in good health.

This clonotype turned up a few times. The V gene is TRBV5-1, the J gene TRBJ1-6; 7 nucleotides align to TRBD1. Per the germline V gene, CDR1 is SGHRS and CDR2 is YFSETQ. The V and J ends lost 0 bases and 5 bases, in that order; junction bases with no gene match: 5. The CDR3 contains 16 residues. The CDR3 region has the DNA TGCGCCAGCAGCTTGGGAGGGACAGCCAATAATTCACCCCTCCACTTT. Its protein product is CASSLGGTANNSPLHF.

This clonotype was counted at least ten times. The rearrangement joins TRBV9 to TRBJ2-7, with D possibly matching TRBD2 (5 bases). There are 14 residues in the CDR3. Trimming left V 2 bases short and J 2 bases short, with 11 bases between. Per the germline V gene, CDR1 is SGDLS and CDR2 is YYNGEE. Written as DNA, the CDR3 is TGTGCCAGCAGCGTTGACTCCGGGACCTACGAGCAGTACTTC. It codes for CASSVDSGTYEQYF.

In the case of this clonotype: A single base separates this from a much larger clone, so it may be a read error. The rearrangement joins TRBV7-2 to TRBJ2-1, with 7 bases that match TRBD2. This CDR3 is built from 15 residues. Germline loops: CDR1 SGHTA, CDR2 FQGNSA. V was clipped by 3 bases and J by 9 bases; unmatched bases: 11. The CDR3 nucleotides read TGTGCCAGCAGCTTTCGAGCGGGAAGGGAAGGTGAGCAGTTCTTC. It yields the protein CASSFRAGREGEQFF.

This clonotype was seen many times. This chain links TRBV20-1 with TRBJ2-7, with no clear D. The ends were cut back, 0 bases at V and 0 bases at J, with 9 bases in the middle. The CDR3 is 14 residues long. The germline gives CDR1 DFQATT, CDR2 SNEGSKA (reference sequence). The CDR3 nucleotides read TGCAGTGCTAGAGACGGACGTTACTCCTACGAGCAGTACTTC. Translating gives CSARDGRYSYEQYF.

The V and J genes are TRBV10-2 and TRBJ2-5, with TRBD2 identical over 7 bases. V lost 8 bases and J lost 11; bases outside the gene matches: 14. Germline V CDR1 and CDR2: WSHSY, SAAADI. The CDR3 spans 13 residues. CDR3 coding DNA: TGCGCCAGCGCCGCTAGCGGAGACAATGAGCAGTACTTC. This gives the protein CASAASGDNEQYF.

This clonotype was counted many times. CDR3 loop: CASSLGGRSNQPQHF. DNA of the CDR3: TGCGCCAGCAGCTTGGGGGGAAGAAGCAATCAGCCCCAGCATTTT. The V gene is TRBV5-1, the J gene TRBJ1-5; D ambiguous. CDR3 size: 15 residues. The V and J ends lost 0 bases and 1 base respectively, with 8 bases between them. Germline CDR1 is SGHRS and CDR2 is YFSETQ.

This clonotype was counted once. The chain has TRBV28 and TRBJ1-5, with a possible D match to TRBD1 (6 bases). The CDR3 totals 13 residues. V was pared by 7 bases and J by 1 base, with 8 bases between. Looked up from germline, CDR1 is MDHEN and CDR2 is SYDVKM. Here the CDR3 reads CASTDRSNQPQHF. The CDR3 DNA is TGTGCCAGCACTGACAGGAGCAATCAGCCCCAGCATTTT. Full variable domain (rest looked up from reference TRBV28 and TRBJ1-5): DVKVTQSSRYLVKRTGEKVFLECVQDMDHENMFWYRQDPGLGLRLIYFSYDVKMKEKGDIPEGYSVSREKKERFSLILESASTNQTSMYLCASTDRSNQPQHFGDGTRLSIL.

This clonotype was observed a few times. CDR3 in DNA: TGTGCCATCAGTGAGTCGAGGGGGGAGGAGGACTACACCTTC. Translating gives CAISESRGEEDYTF. The chain couples TRBV10-3 to TRBJ1-2; D possibly corresponds to TRBD1 (6 bases). The CDR3 length is 14 residues. Trimming stripped 0 bases from V and 10 bases from J, with 15 bases between. Germline lookup yields CDR1 ENHRY and CDR2 SYGVKD.

This clonotype was recorded many times. CDR3 sequence (DNA): TGTGCCAGCAGCAATGACGCCGCGCGGGGGTATCTAGCCAAAAACATTCAGTACTTC. It is translated as CASSNDAARGYLAKNIQYF. The gene calls are TRBV7-9 and TRBJ2-4, with 7 bases matching TRBD2. Germline CDR1 reads SEHNR; CDR2 reads FQNEAQ (reference sequence). Losses at the gene ends were 5 bases for V and 0 bases for J; bases not matched to a gene: 16. The CDR3 sequence is 19 residues long.